The present entry profiles one TCR beta chain with its context. The sample comes from a study of blood T cell repertoires in COVID-19. Across the whole study: Samples representing acute and convalescent COVID-19 were sourced from the United States, Italy and Spain. T cells, B-cell-depleted T cells, or PBMCs provided the cDNA or gDNA that served as material.

Germline-derived CDR1 and CDR2 are LGHNA and YSLEER. The J segment lost 8 bases and the V segment lost 3 bases, leaving 7 bases of the junction unmatched. The CDR3 length is 15 residues. In the original processing: How many nucleated cells were present was estimated from reference gene primer amplification. The assay was immunoSEQ multiplex PCR, and TCRdb's table has in-frame clones only and misses some. V, J and clone size were drawn from that table, and D and trimming were deduced from the DNA. Counted here are 120,000 to 150,000 clones, approximately 80% occurring once; the ten biggest clones make up about 5%.

The receptor comes from a woman between 45 and 60 years old with acute or convalescent COVID-19. The rearrangement joins TRBV4-3 to TRBJ1-2, with TRBD1 identical over 12 bases. Sequenced: peripheral blood. CDR3 protein: CASSQGEGTGGGYTF. The CDR3 coding sequence is TGCGCCAGCAGCCAGGGGGAAGGGACAGGGGGCGGCTACACCTTC.